This entry lists 23 T cell receptor beta chains sequenced from one sample in a study of blood T cell repertoires in COVID-19. The table came from immunoSEQ multiplex PCR; TCRdb's copy has only in-frame clones and leaves some out. The sample carries roughly 150,000 clones, 65% to 85% recorded once. The sequenced sample consisted of PBMCs or T cells enriched from blood (not recorded which). The source is a man between 70 and 80 years old who had been exposed to COVID-19.

V and J are TRBV7-9 and TRBJ2-3; the D gene is possibly TRBD2 (6 bases). The V end lost 1 base, the J end lost 3 bases, and 11 bases lay between the germline ends. Germline V gene data show CDR1 as SEHNR and CDR2 as FQNEAQ (reference sequence). The CDR3 extends over 15 amino acids. The CDR3 DNA sequence: TGTGCCAGCAGCTTAGTTGGGGGGAGAACAGATACGCAGTATTTT. Residues: CASSLVGGRTDTQYF. Full variable domain (outside the CDR3, taken from reference TRBV7-9 and TRBJ2-3): DTGVSQNPRHKITKRGQNVTFRCDPISEHNRLYWYRQTLGQGPEFLTYFQNEAQLEKSRLLSDRFSAERPKGSFSTLEIQRTEQGDSAMYLCASSLVGGRTDTQYFGPGTRLTVL.

V and J are TRBV29-1 and TRBJ2-7, with D possibly TRBD1 on 6 matching bases. This CDR3 spans 15 amino acids. Trimming shortened V by 2 bases and J by 1 base, and 15 bases separated the two germline ends. CDR1 is SQVTM and CDR2 is ANQGSEA in the germline V gene. The CDR3 nucleotides read TGCAGCGTTGAACTCCCCAGGGGAGTTTCCTACGAGCAGTACTTC. Protein: CSVELPRGVSYEQYF.

This clone was observed a single time. The rearrangement joins TRBV2 to TRBJ1-6, with 10 bases lining up with TRBD1. Germline V gives CDR1 SNHLY, CDR2 FYNNEI. This CDR3 is built from 15 residues. The junction had 7 bases not matched to a gene; V was cut back by 6 bases and J by 8 bases. Here the CDR3 DNA reads TGTGCCAGCAGAGGACAGGGGGTATTAGATTCACCCCTCCACTTT. Translated: CASRGQGVLDSPLHF.

The V and J genes are TRBV19 and TRBJ2-6; TRBD1 aligns across 7 bases. Germline V CDR1 and CDR2: LNHDA, SQIVND (reference sequence). Trimming at V came to 5 bases and at J to 0 bases, leaving 7 bases not matched to a gene. The CDR3 is 17 amino acids. DNA of the CDR3: TGTGCCAGTAGTCAAGGGGACAGACCCTCTGGGGCCAACGTCCTGACTTTC. It specifies CASSQGDRPSGANVLTF.

The CDR3, as DNA: TGTGCCAGCAGCCCCCGAAACAGGGGGACTGAAGCTTTCTTT. Encoded protein: CASSPRNRGTEAFF. The V gene is TRBV5-4, the J gene TRBJ1-1; TRBD1 matches 8 bases. CDR1 is SGHNT and CDR2 is YYREEE in the germline V gene (reference sequence). The CDR3 covers 14 residues. V lost 4 bases, J lost 5 bases, and 7 bases stayed unmatched.

This clone has a handful of counts. The V and J genes are TRBV7-3 and TRBJ2-7; TRBD2 aligns across 8 bases. The ends lost 3 bases at V and 2 bases at J; junction bases unmatched: 6. The CDR3 totals 15 residues. Germline V gene lookup returns CDR1 SGHTA and CDR2 FQGTGA. CDR3 coding DNA: TGTGCCAGCAGCTTTGGCGGGACTAGTCCCTACGAGCAGTACTTC. It is translated as CASSFGGTSPYEQYF.

The DNA for the CDR3 is TGTGCCACCAGCGAGACTAGCGAATCCTACAATGAGCAGTTCTTC. Protein: CATSETSESYNEQFF. The genes are TRBV24-1 and TRBJ2-1, with TRBD2 matching 8 bases. Germline values: CDR1 KGHDR, CDR2 SFDVKD. CDR3 length equals 15 residues. V was pared by 7 bases and J by 1 base, with 5 bases of the junction left unmatched.

The sample holds one count of this clone. The J gene is TRBJ1-2, the V gene TRBV7-2; D call uncertain. The V and J ends lost 0 bases and 8 bases respectively, with 10 bases between them. This CDR3 spans 13 amino acids. CDR1 is SGHTA, CDR2 FQGNSA, per germline. The CDR3 is CASSLAEEFGYTF. The CDR3, as DNA: TGTGCCAGCAGCTTAGCGGAGGAATTCGGCTACACCTTC.

V and J are TRBV7-2 and TRBJ2-1; 7 bases are shared with TRBD1. This CDR3 is 13 amino acids long. With 4 bases clipped from V and 10 bases from J, the junction kept 7 bases outside the gene matches. Germline loops: CDR1 SGHTA, CDR2 FQGNSA. The CDR3 region has the DNA TGTGCCAGCAGCTCAACCGGGACAGAAGAGCAGTTCTTC. This sequence encodes CASSSTGTEEQFF.

The genes are TRBV19 and TRBJ2-1; 9 bases are a match to TRBD1. This CDR3 spans 15 amino acids. V lost 0 bases to trimming and J lost 9 bases; unmatched junction nucleotides: 6. The germline V gene has CDR1 LNHDA and CDR2 SQIVND (reference sequence). Here the CDR3 DNA reads TGTGCCAGTAGTATAGACACCGGGACAGGGAGTGAGCAGTTCTTC. Translation gives CASSIDTGTGSEQFF.

This clone was detected many times. The chain recombines TRBV2 with TRBJ1-1; no clear D gene. Trimming took 2 bases from V and 2 from J, leaving 9 bases between them. This CDR3 region has 14 residues. Per germline, CDR1 SNHLY and CDR2 FYNNEI. The CDR3, as DNA: TGTGCCAGCAGTGAATCCGGTTATAACACTGAAGCTTTCTTT. Its translation: CASSESGYNTEAFF.

The chain links TRBV5-6 to TRBJ2-5; perhaps TRBD1 as D (6 bases). This CDR3 contains 14 residues. Germline V gene sequence: CDR1 SGHDT, CDR2 YYEEEE. The germline V and J ends were trimmed by 2 bases and 5 bases, with 13 bases remaining between them. The CDR3 DNA reads as TGTGCCAGCAGCTTTGGGGGCAGGGGCGAGACCCAGTACTTC. It yields the protein CASSFGGRGETQYF.

V and J are TRBV6-2 or TRBV6-3 and TRBJ2-5; perhaps TRBD1 as D (6 bases). The CDR3 has 16 amino acids. CDR1 is MNHEY and CDR2 is SVGEGT in the germline V gene. V lost 2 bases and J lost 0, with 13 bases in between. CDR3 amino acids: CASSYGVTGNQETQYF. For the CDR3, the DNA is TGTGCCAGCAGTTACGGGGTTACAGGGAACCAAGAGACCCAGTACTTC.

The V gene is TRBV5-8, the J gene TRBJ1-1, with D uncertain. V lost 6 bases and J lost 0, with 9 bases in between. This CDR3 spans 13 amino acids. Germline loops: CDR1 SGHTS, CDR2 YDEGEE. This CDR3 reads CASKNTVNTEAFF. In DNA form, the CDR3 reads TGTGCCAGCAAAAATACAGTGAACACTGAAGCTTTCTTT.

The rearrangement uses TRBV18 and TRBJ2-7; D gene ambiguous. The CDR3 contains 15 residues. Germline V gives CDR1 KGHSH, CDR2 LQKENI. V lost 5 bases to trimming and J lost 1 base, with 15 bases between them. DNA of the CDR3: TGTGCCAGCTCAGGCGTAAACAGAGCTTCCTACGAGCAGTACTTC. This gives the protein CASSGVNRASYEQYF.

In DNA form, the CDR3 reads TGTGCCAGCAGCCAAGGGGACAGGTCCAACGGCTACACCTTC. Translation gives CASSQGDRSNGYTF. The chain uses TRBV3-1 (or the pseudogene TRBV3-2) and TRBJ1-2; 8 bases align to TRBD1. V lost 1 base and J lost 8; bases outside the gene matches: 6. From germline, CDR1 is LGHDT and CDR2 YNNKEL (reference sequence). CDR3 size: 14 residues.

V usage is TRBV11-3 and J usage is TRBJ2-1, with D perhaps matching TRBD1 (6 bases). Trimming left V 1 base short and J 3 bases short, with 10 bases between. This CDR3 contains 15 residues. The germline gives CDR1 SGHNT, CDR2 YENEEA. In nucleotides, the CDR3 is TGTGCCAGCAGCTTAGGGCAGGGGTACTACAATGAGCAGTTCTTC. Protein: CASSLGQGYYNEQFF. The full variable domain, its missing parts supplied by reference TRBV11-3 and TRBJ2-1, is EAGVVQSPRYKIIEKKQPVAFWCNPISGHNTLYWYLQNLGQGPELLIRYENEEAVDDSQLPKDRFSAERLKGVDSTLKIQPAELGDSAVYLCASSLGQGYYNEQFFGPGTRLTVL.

The chain employs TRBV11-2 and TRBJ1-1, with D possibly matching TRBD1 (5 bases). The CDR3 is made up of 15 amino acids. Looked up from germline, CDR1 is SGHAT and CDR2 is FQNNGV. V was cut by 4 bases and J by 0 bases, with 12 bases left in between. This CDR3 reads CASSSRTLLNTEAFF. The CDR3 DNA is TGTGCCAGCAGCTCGAGGACACTACTGAACACTGAAGCTTTCTTT.

V gene TRBV6-1 combines with J gene TRBJ1-5; 7 bases are shared with TRBD1. The CDR3 extends over 15 amino acids. Looked up from germline, CDR1 is MNHNS and CDR2 is SASEGT. The trim removed 2 bases at V and 3 bases at J, leaving 4 bases unmatched. As DNA, the CDR3 is TGTGCCAGCAGTGAACCGACAGGGTCCAATCAGCCCCAGCATTTT. Its translation: CASSEPTGSNQPQHF.

J is TRBJ2-1 and V is TRBV7-9; D may be TRBD2 (6 bases). Germline-derived CDR1 and CDR2 are SEHNR and FQNEAQ (reference sequence). V lost 5 bases, J lost 8 bases, and 16 bases lay in between. The CDR3 has 14 amino acids. This chain's CDR3 is CASSLSWGVDEQFF. CDR3 nucleotide sequence: TGTGCCAGCAGCCTTAGCTGGGGGGTCGATGAGCAGTTCTTC. Combining the CDR3 with reference TRBV7-9 and TRBJ2-1 gives the whole variable domain DTGVSQNPRHKITKRGQNVTFRCDPISEHNRLYWYRQTLGQGPEFLTYFQNEAQLEKSRLLSDRFSAERPKGSFSTLEIQRTEQGDSAMYLCASSLSWGVDEQFFGPGTRLTVL.

The chain recombines TRBV7-6 with TRBJ2-5; no reliable D call. CDR3 length equals 15 residues. From germline, CDR1 is SGHVS and CDR2 FNYEAQ. Trimming removed 0 bases at V and 5 bases at J, with 13 bases between. This CDR3 is CASSLAESLEETQYF. CDR3 sequence (DNA): TGTGCCAGCAGCTTAGCGGAGAGTTTAGAGGAGACCCAGTACTTC.

V usage is TRBV19 and J usage is TRBJ2-5, with TRBD1 matching 7 bases. The CDR3 loop spans 15 amino acids. Germline V gene data show CDR1 as LNHDA and CDR2 as SQIVND (reference sequence). The ends lost 4 bases at V and 5 bases at J; junction bases unmatched: 10. The CDR3 spells CASSTYRGPWETQYF. The CDR3 nucleotides read TGTGCCAGTAGTACCTACAGGGGACCCTGGGAGACCCAGTACTTC. Filled out from reference TRBV19 and TRBJ2-5, the complete variable domain reads DGGITQSPKYLFRKEGQNVTLSCEQNLNHDAMYWYRQDPGQGLRLIYYSQIVNDFQKGDIAEGYSVSREKKESFPLTVTSAQKNPTAFYLCASSTYRGPWETQYFGPGTRLLVL.

This clone was recorded once. Relative to the germline gene, one junction end is altered; a read error may explain this. The J gene is TRBJ2-5, the V gene TRBV5-4; D might be TRBD2 (5 bases). CDR1 and CDR2 from the germline V gene are SGHNT and YYREEE (reference sequence). The CDR3 contains 15 residues. CDR3: CASSLEGQVRRVGDF. The CDR3 DNA is TGTGCCAGCAGCTTGGAGGGTCAGGTGAGGCGAGTCGGGGACTTC.